This entry is about one TCR beta chain. Its antigen is still unknown. No clone much larger than this one lies a single base away; base qualities are absent. The label giving this sample's time point can be read as: week 3, after first cycle of checkpoint inhibitor. Blood was sampled before treatment (T0) and at week 3 (W3), after the first cycle of checkpoint blockade. Except for two patients with rapid clinical progression, response was assessed 12 weeks after the first infusion by RECIST 1.1; disease control meant complete response, partial response or stable disease. Patients were excluded for prior systemic cancer treatment, concomitant immunosuppressant therapy or synchronous other active malignancies. TCR beta was sequenced in both bulk PBMC and plasma cell-free DNA in order to track circulating cells as well as T cell turnover. Lymphoprep and SepMate tubes were used to isolate PBMC from blood, and red cell lysis was then performed. DNA from PBMC and sorted T cell subsets was extracted with QIAamp DNA Blood Mini kits.

This sample stems from a study of blood T cell dynamics during melanoma immunotherapy (dated by TCRdb to the early 2020s). For context, the study as a whole: Patients had metastatic melanoma and received first-line pembrolizumab or nivolumab plus ipilimumab as standard of care in the United Kingdom. The training cohort was made up of consecutive patients, while a further independent group of patients from the same centre was pooled to form an external validation set. To find early correlates of response, the study profiled the peripheral T cell receptor repertoires of patients with metastatic melanoma both before and after one cycle of checkpoint inhibitor therapy. Summary of the overall study and its limitations: The study could not determine whether the T cell clones driving repertoire changes were melanoma-specific or reflected general immune activation. A bifurcated reorganization of the PBMC repertoire at W3, with increased clonality or increased diversity, was observed in patients who later achieved disease control, unlike in progressors. The relatively small sample size was acknowledged as a potential limitation on generalization of the results.

The germline V end is reduced by 4 bases and the J end by 2 bases; junction bases left unmatched: 6. The CDR3 holds 16 amino acids from the cysteine to the phenylalanine. CDR3 DNA is the only sequence kept; it has 48 bases, read in frame from the first base. CDR1 is given as MNHNY and CDR2 as SVGAGI, both from the germline V gene (reference sequence). A fixed 350 ng of DNA was loaded for every bulk PBMC sample. TCR beta CDR3 sequences were amplified from genomic DNA using the immunoSEQ TCRb Assay kit according to manufacturer instructions. The KAPA Library Quantification Kit for Illumina platforms was used to quantify the pooled libraries by qPCR. Pooled libraries were sequenced on an Illumina NextSeq 500, clustered at 0.6-1.1 pM. The paper's data handling went like this. Analysis of the TCR data relied on immunoSEQ ANALYZER and the R LymphoSeq package. A rearrangement efficiency score was calculated as productive divided by the sum of productive and non-productive CDR3 sequences. Within each patient, timepoints were compared pairwise for clonality, measured with the Gini coefficient, and for diversity, measured with the Renyi index at alpha=1. In LymphoSeq, clonal relatedness was computed using an edit distance of 3, and repertoire similarity was computed using the Bhattacharyya coefficient. Linear discriminant analysis on week-3 changes in clonality and diversity was built with the R MASS and caret packages to classify response. TCRdb carries this immuneACCESS record with in-frame sequences only. Its versions omit some clonotypes, under half of them owing to an unresolved V gene in the studies checked, with the rest unexplained. The D gene and trimming were derived from the DNA, and the V and J assignments and clone size from that table. This sample lists roughly 15,000 clones; around 85% were detected once. About 8% of the sample goes to the ten largest clones.

The sequence is built from TRBV6-6 and TRBJ2-4; 9 bases in the middle match TRBD2. Material: blood, obtained from a patient treated with checkpoint blockade. This sequence was found in a human donor with melanoma. The bases read TGTGCCAGCAGTTTCGTAGCGGGAGACTCCAAAAACATTCAGTACTTC. This gives the protein CASSFVAGDSKNIQYF.